This paragraph reports one T cell receptor (beta chain). The antigen remains undetermined. These data come from a study of CD8 T cells in ankylosing spondylitis. Regarding the study as a whole: Prior literature has documented some motif variants in synovial fluid and blood from reactive arthritis. Blood from ankylosing spondylitis patients appeared to carry a characteristic roughly 8-variant TCR beta motif.

Using quantitative 5'-RACE with molecular barcodes, the authors made TCR beta libraries. TCRdb re-called the 5' RACE reads through MiXCR, storing one row per CDR3 protein. Counted here are about 250,000 distinct CDR3 sequences, roughly 32% occurring once; the ten biggest clones make up about 4.2%. The CDR3 loop spans 13 amino acids. V shed 4 bases, J shed 5 bases, and the junction held 4 bases outside the gene matches. Germline lookup yields CDR1 SGHRS and CDR2 YFSETQ. V gene TRBV5-1 combines with J gene TRBJ2-7, with TRBD1 identical over 9 bases. The receptor was isolated from a male donor with ankylosing spondylitis or in good health (not recorded which). Sequencing was done on a sample of blood, either unsorted or a sorted T cell fraction (not recorded which). The CDR3 is CASSAGQGNEQYF. In DNA, the CDR3 is TGCGCCAGCAGCGCGGGACAGGGCAACGAGCAGTACTTC.